The 31 T cell receptor beta chains listed next were all sequenced from one sample in a study of Graves' ophthalmopathy and Graves' hyperthyroidism. The sequenced template was RNA, covering the TCR beta CDR3 region. In the first round, RT-PCR was carried out with HTBI primers, and a multiplex PCR formed the second round. TCRdb analysed the multiplex PCR reads with MiXCR anew, one entry per CDR3 protein. In the table there are about half a million distinct CDR3 sequences, approximately 15% of which are singletons. Sequenced: blood. The receptors originated from a woman aged 25 to 39 with Graves' ophthalmopathy.

This clonotype was observed many times. This rearrangement joins TRBV30 to TRBJ2-2, with a weak D call TRBD1 (6 bases). There are 13 residues in the CDR3. Germline V gene data show CDR1 as GTSNPN and CDR2 as SVGIG (reference sequence). V was trimmed by 6 bases and J by 1 base, leaving 9 bases between them. The CDR3 loop is CACRGQNTGELFF. In DNA, the CDR3 is TGTGCCTGCCGGGGACAGAACACCGGGGAGCTGTTTTTT.

This clonotype has ten or more counts. The chain has TRBV7-8 and TRBJ1-1; 9 bases match TRBD1. The junction had 16 bases not matched to a gene; V was cut back by 5 bases and J by 9 bases. The germline V gene encodes CDR1 SGHVS and CDR2 FQNEAQ. This CDR3 spans 16 amino acids. CDR3 nucleotides: TGTGCCAGCAGCCCGGCTATCCTGGACAGGGGCGATAAAGCTTTCTTT. Protein: CASSPAILDRGDKAFF.

This clonotype has ten or more counts. The CDR3 coding sequence is TGTGCCAGTAGTGTCTCGGGACAGGGTCATAACTATGGCTACACCTTC. Translation gives CASSVSGQGHNYGYTF. The rearrangement links TRBV19 to TRBJ1-2, with 9 bases aligning to TRBD1. This CDR3 contains 16 residues. J was trimmed by 1 base and V by 5 bases; bases with no gene match: 8. Germline V lookup: CDR1 LNHDA, CDR2 SQIVND (reference sequence).

The chain is built from TRBV5-1 and TRBJ1-1; no clear D. V was shortened by 0 bases and J by 5 bases, with 17 bases between the two germline ends. The germline gives CDR1 SGHRS, CDR2 YFSETQ. The CDR3 runs 16 residues. CDR3 residues: CASSLADVSPETEAFF. DNA of the CDR3: TGCGCCAGCAGCTTGGCCGACGTCAGCCCGGAGACTGAAGCTTTCTTT.

The sample holds many counts of this clonotype. The genes are TRBV19 and TRBJ1-2; 12 bases map to TRBD1. Germline lookup yields CDR1 LNHDA and CDR2 SQIVND (reference sequence). V trimming: 8 bases; J trimming: 6 bases; junction bases outside the gene matches: 4. This CDR3 is built from 13 residues. DNA of the CDR3: TGTGCCAGTTGGGACAGGGGGCTTAATGGCTACACCTTC. As protein: CASWDRGLNGYTF.

This clonotype came up many times. The V gene is TRBV6-5, the J gene TRBJ1-6; D remains ambiguous. Germline loops: CDR1 MNHEY, CDR2 SVGAGI. The V gene lost 2 bases and the J gene lost 10 bases, with 12 bases spanning the gap. This CDR3 is built from 14 residues. CDR3: CASSYERAVSPLHF. In nucleotides, the CDR3 is TGTGCCAGCAGTTACGAACGGGCCGTCTCACCCCTCCACTTT.

This clonotype was seen repeatedly, ten times or more. The chain employs TRBV12-3 or TRBV12-4 and TRBJ2-2, with 8 bases matching TRBD2. V shed 3 bases, J shed 5 bases, and the junction held 8 bases outside the gene matches. The CDR3 is 16 amino acids. The CDR3 region has the DNA TGTGCCAGCAGTTTTCGGGGACTAGTTGAAACCGGGGAGCTGTTTTTT. Translated, it gives CASSFRGLVETGELFF.

In this sample, this clonotype turned up many times. This sequence joins TRBV27 and TRBJ1-2, with unresolved D. Per the germline V gene, CDR1 is MNHEY and CDR2 is SMNVEV (reference sequence). The CDR3 has 13 residues. Trimming stripped 4 bases from V and 5 bases from J, with 11 bases between. In DNA form, the CDR3 reads TGTGCCAGCAGTTCATGGAACGGGTATGGCTACACCTTC. Its translation is CASSSWNGYGYTF.

Many counts were recorded for this clonotype. The gene calls are TRBV2 and TRBJ1-1; possible D gene TRBD1, 6 bases. The CDR3 loop spans 14 amino acids. Germline-derived CDR1 and CDR2 are SNHLY and FYNNEI. The V gene lost 4 bases and the J gene lost 2 bases, with 11 bases spanning the gap. Written as DNA, the CDR3 is TGTGCCAGCAGTGTAGGACAGATTAACACTGAAGCTTTCTTT. It codes for CASSVGQINTEAFF.

This clonotype was detected many times. The genes are TRBV30 and TRBJ1-1, with 11 nucleotides matching TRBD1. V was pared by 3 bases and J by 9 bases, with 3 bases of the junction left unmatched. Per germline, CDR1 GTSNPN and CDR2 SVGIG (reference sequence). The CDR3 extends over 12 amino acids. The CDR3 loop reads CAWSGTGGQAFF. CDR3 bases: TGTGCCTGGAGCGGGACAGGGGGACAAGCTTTCTTT.

Ten or more counts support this clonotype. The gene calls are TRBV11-1 and TRBJ2-5, with TRBD1 matching over 7 bases. The V and J ends lost 5 bases and 5 bases, in that order; junction bases with no gene match: 17. This CDR3 is built from 17 residues. CDR1 and CDR2 (germline): SGHAT, FQDESV (reference sequence). CDR3 sequence (DNA): TGTGCCAGCAGCCCAACAGGGGCTCCGCTCAACTCGGAGACCCAGTACTTC. It specifies CASSPTGAPLNSETQYF.

This clonotype was counted ten times or more. DNA for the CDR3: TGCGCCAGCAGACGGCAGGGGGGGGAGAACACTGAAGCTTTCTTT. This sequence encodes CASRRQGGENTEAFF. This chain links TRBV5-1 with TRBJ1-1; 7 bases match TRBD1. Germline V gene sequence: CDR1 SGHRS, CDR2 YFSETQ. The junction had 8 bases not matched to a gene; V was cut back by 5 bases and J by 1 base. CDR3 length equals 15 residues.

This clonotype has more than one count but fewer than ten. V and J are TRBV11-3 and TRBJ2-7, with D perhaps matching TRBD1 (6 bases). The CDR3 consists of 14 residues. Trimming took 5 bases from V and 4 from J, leaving 15 bases between them. Per the germline V gene, CDR1 is SGHNT and CDR2 is YENEEA. As DNA, the CDR3 is TGTGCCAGCAGCCCCGAAGGGACATCTTACGAGCAGTACTTC. Translating gives CASSPEGTSYEQYF.

This clonotype was detected ten times or more. This chain connects TRBV28 to TRBJ1-3; perhaps TRBD1 as D (6 bases). Trimming left V 6 bases short and J 1 base short, with 19 bases between. The CDR3 has 17 residues. Germline loops: CDR1 MDHEN, CDR2 SYDVKM. Here the CDR3 reads CASRRYTPTGSGNTIYF. The DNA for the CDR3 is TGTGCCAGCAGACGTTACACTCCTACAGGGTCTGGAAACACCATATATTTT.

This clonotype was found many times. The DNA for the CDR3 is TGTGCCAGCAGTTACCCGACCTCCGGGACAGGGGGCTGGGAGACCCAGTACTTC. This sequence encodes CASSYPTSGTGGWETQYF. V is TRBV6-5 and J is TRBJ2-5; TRBD1 agrees at 12 bases. This CDR3 has 18 residues. Germline V gene sequence: CDR1 MNHEY, CDR2 SVGAGI. The ends lost 2 bases at V and 5 bases at J; junction bases unmatched: 12.

The gene calls are TRBV10-3 and TRBJ1-5; D is undetermined. Trimming shortened V by 10 bases and J by 1 base, and 17 bases separated the two germline ends. CDR1 is ENHRY and CDR2 is SYGVKD in the germline V gene. This CDR3 is built from 15 residues. CDR3 sequence reads: CATLVRPLSNQPQHF. The CDR3, as DNA: TGTGCCACCCTTGTTCGGCCCTTAAGCAATCAGCCCCAGCATTTT.

This clonotype was seen at least ten times. The J gene is TRBJ2-5, the V gene TRBV28, with 7 bases matching TRBD2. The V segment lost 2 bases and the J segment 3 bases; nucleotides outside the gene matches: 3. CDR1 is MDHEN, CDR2 SYDVKM, per germline. The CDR3 loop spans 14 amino acids. CDR3 in DNA: TGTGCCAGCAGTTTACTAGCGGCCAAAGAGACCCAGTACTTC. It specifies CASSLLAAKETQYF.

This clonotype has just one count. This chain uses TRBV2 with TRBJ1-1; the D gene is possibly TRBD1 (6 bases). Germline-derived CDR1 and CDR2 are SNHLY and FYNNEI. CDR3 length: 13 residues. With 4 bases removed from V and 3 bases from J, the gap between germline ends came to 9 bases. CDR3 loop: CASSGDRYTEAFF. In DNA form, the CDR3 reads TGTGCCAGCAGTGGAGACAGGTACACTGAAGCTTTCTTT.

This clonotype was detected many times. This chain joins TRBV6-1 and TRBJ2-7; 13 nucleotides agree with TRBD2. Germline V gene data show CDR1 as MNHNS and CDR2 as SASEGT. The V gene end was trimmed by 7 bases and the J gene end by 7 bases; junction bases not matched to a gene: 7. CDR3 size: 14 residues. The CDR3 bases are TGTGCCAGCACCGGGACTAGCGGGACGGGTGAGCAGTACTTC. This sequence encodes CASTGTSGTGEQYF.

This sequence joins TRBV11-2 and TRBJ2-2; TRBD2 aligns across 7 bases. Trimming cost V 7 bases and J 3 bases; bases outside gene matches: 11. The CDR3 is 16 amino acids. Germline CDR1 is SGHAT and CDR2 is FQNNGV. As DNA, the CDR3 is TGTGCCAGCACCGACCCCTGGGGGGGGGACACCGGGGAGCTGTTTTTT. Protein: CASTDPWGGDTGELFF.

There are a few counts of this clonotype. This rearrangement joins TRBV11-2 to TRBJ2-7; 7 bases line up with TRBD2. The trim removed 0 bases at V and 3 bases at J, leaving 8 bases unmatched. This CDR3 has 16 amino acids. The germline V gene encodes CDR1 SGHAT and CDR2 FQNNGV. CDR3 loop: CASSLELFASGYEQYF. In DNA, the CDR3 is TGTGCCAGCAGCTTAGAACTTTTCGCTAGCGGCTACGAGCAGTACTTC.

This clonotype was seen many times. The chain uses TRBV12-3 or TRBV12-4 and TRBJ2-5, with TRBD1 as a possible D gene (5 bases). Trimming removed 8 bases from V and 7 bases from J, with 17 bases in between. CDR3 size: 13 residues. DNA for the CDR3: TGTGCCAGCGCGTGGGGCGGCAAGACGACCCAGTACTTC. The encoded protein is CASAWGGKTTQYF.

The J gene is TRBJ1-6, the V gene TRBV28; D may be TRBD1 (6 bases). V was trimmed by 4 bases and J by 7 bases, leaving 14 bases between them. Germline V gene lookup returns CDR1 MDHEN and CDR2 SYDVKM. This CDR3 is 15 amino acids long. CDR3 bases: TGTGCCAGCAGTTCGTCAGGGGTTCGCAATTCACCCCTCCACTTT. Its translation is CASSSSGVRNSPLHF.

This clonotype was seen at least ten times. V and J are TRBV28 and TRBJ1-5; D remains ambiguous. V was pared by 5 bases and J by 1 base, with 12 bases between. Germline values: CDR1 MDHEN, CDR2 SYDVKM. The CDR3 runs 15 residues. The DNA for the CDR3 is TGTGCCAGCAGTCCCCAAACGGGAAGCAATCAGCCCCAGCATTTT. The encoded protein is CASSPQTGSNQPQHF.

In its sample, this clonotype was seen a few times. The chain has TRBV19 and TRBJ1-1, with 7 bases aligning to TRBD1. The CDR3 sequence is 14 residues long. V shed 5 bases and J 6 bases; nucleotides not matched to a gene: 9. CDR1 and CDR2 (germline): LNHDA, SQIVND (reference sequence). Written as DNA, the CDR3 is TGTGCCAGTAGTTTCCGGGACAGCGGCCCTGAAGCTTTCTTT. It specifies CASSFRDSGPEAFF.

This clonotype was recorded at least ten times. The rearrangement links TRBV12-3 or TRBV12-4 to TRBJ1-3; 9 positions agree with TRBD1. V lost 5 bases to trimming and J lost 4 bases; unmatched junction nucleotides: 6. This CDR3 contains 15 residues. In DNA form, the CDR3 reads TGTGCCAGCAGTAAGGACAGGGGAACAGGAAACACCATATATTTT. This sequence encodes CASSKDRGTGNTIYF.

This clonotype has ten or more counts. V and J are TRBV9 and TRBJ1-6, with 7 bases identical to TRBD1. Germline-derived CDR1 and CDR2 are SGDLS and YYNGEE. There are 15 residues in the CDR3. Germline trimming cut 4 bases from V and 6 bases from J; bases unmatched to any gene: 7. The CDR3 loop is CASSPTGAANSPLHF. CDR3 nucleotides: TGTGCCAGCAGCCCTACAGGGGCTGCTAATTCACCCCTCCACTTT.

In this sample, this clonotype turned up many times. The rearrangement links TRBV2 to TRBJ1-1, with D unclear. V gave up 7 bases and J gave up 3 bases, with 9 bases separating them. Germline-derived CDR1 and CDR2 are SNHLY and FYNNEI. The length of the CDR3 is 12 residues. The DNA for the CDR3 is TGTGCCAGCACGTTTGAGGACACTGAAGCTTTCTTT. Its protein is CASTFEDTEAFF.

The sample holds a few counts of this clonotype. V is TRBV18 and J is TRBJ2-4; no reliable D call. Trimming stripped 0 bases from V and 2 bases from J, with 11 bases between. Germline loops: CDR1 KGHSH, CDR2 LQKENI. The CDR3 runs to 16 residues. The CDR3 bases are TGTGCCAGCTCACCACCGTTTGCGGTAACCAAAAACATTCAGTACTTC. Translation gives CASSPPFAVTKNIQYF.

This clonotype was observed at least ten times. The chain recombines TRBV19 with TRBJ1-6; no definite D call. The CDR3 is 15 residues long. Trimming took off 9 bases at V and 3 bases at J, with 15 bases between the two ends. Per germline, CDR1 LNHDA and CDR2 SQIVND (reference sequence). Here the CDR3 reads CARRPDRFYNSPLHF. As DNA, the CDR3 is TGTGCCAGGAGACCCGACCGATTCTATAATTCACCCCTCCACTTT.

This clonotype was seen a handful of times. The rearrangement uses TRBV7-8 and TRBJ2-5, with TRBD1 identical over 9 bases. The CDR3 runs to 17 residues. Looked up from germline, CDR1 is SGHVS and CDR2 is FQNEAQ. Trimming took 4 bases from V and 4 from J; bases not matched to a gene: 13. The CDR3 loop is CASSSYPRTGEGETQYF. Here the CDR3 DNA reads TGTGCCAGCAGCTCCTACCCGCGGACAGGGGAGGGAGAGACCCAGTACTTC.